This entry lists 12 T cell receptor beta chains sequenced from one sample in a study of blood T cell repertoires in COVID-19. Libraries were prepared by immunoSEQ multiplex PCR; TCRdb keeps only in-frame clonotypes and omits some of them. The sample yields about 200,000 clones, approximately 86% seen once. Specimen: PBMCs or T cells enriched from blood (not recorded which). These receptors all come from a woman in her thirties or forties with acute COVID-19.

CDR3 loop: CAISELGGGTEAFF. DNA for the CDR3: TGTGCCATCAGTGAGCTCGGGGGAGGCACTGAAGCTTTCTTT. The rearrangement links TRBV10-3 to TRBJ1-1; weak D call: TRBD1 (5 bases). Trimming took 2 bases from V and 4 from J, leaving 11 bases between them. Germline lookup yields CDR1 ENHRY and CDR2 SYGVKD. CDR3 size: 14 residues.

Here the CDR3 DNA reads TGTGCCAGCAGCCTCGGACTAGCGGGAGGGACCGGGGAGCTGTTTTTT. It codes for CASSLGLAGGTGELFF. The gene calls are TRBV7-6 and TRBJ2-2, with 15 bases aligning to TRBD2. The CDR3 runs to 16 residues. Trimming at V came to 5 bases and at J to 5 bases, leaving 3 bases not matched to a gene. The germline V gene encodes CDR1 SGHVS and CDR2 FNYEAQ.

CDR3: CASSITGGYNSPLHF. The CDR3 nucleotides read TGTGCCAGCAGCATAACAGGGGGTTATAATTCACCCCTCCACTTT. The chain recombines TRBV7-8 with TRBJ1-6; TRBD1 agrees at 8 bases. CDR1 is SGHVS and CDR2 is FQNEAQ in the germline V gene. The CDR3 has 15 residues. V lost 5 bases, J lost 4 bases, and 4 bases stayed unmatched.

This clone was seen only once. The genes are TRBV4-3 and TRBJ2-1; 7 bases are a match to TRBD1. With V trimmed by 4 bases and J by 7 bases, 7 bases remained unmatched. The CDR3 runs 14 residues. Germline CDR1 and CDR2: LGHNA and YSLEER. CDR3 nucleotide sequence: TGCGCCAGCAGCCCGGGACAGTTTTCGAATGAGCAGTTCTTC. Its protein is CASSPGQFSNEQFF.

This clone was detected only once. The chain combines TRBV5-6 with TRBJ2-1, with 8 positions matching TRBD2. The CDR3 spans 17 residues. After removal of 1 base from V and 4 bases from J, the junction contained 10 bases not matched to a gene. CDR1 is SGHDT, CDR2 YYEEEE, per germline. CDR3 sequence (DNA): TGTGCCAGCAGCTTGTCCTCGGGAGGGAGGCTATACAATGAGCAGTTCTTC. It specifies CASSLSSGGRLYNEQFF.

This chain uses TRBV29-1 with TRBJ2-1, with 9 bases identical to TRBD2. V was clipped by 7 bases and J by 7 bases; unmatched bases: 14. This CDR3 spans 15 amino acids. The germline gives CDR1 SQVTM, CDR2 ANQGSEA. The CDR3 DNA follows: TGCAGCGAGTTGAGACGGCGGGAGGGCCGGAATGAGCAGTTCTTC. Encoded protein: CSELRRREGRNEQFF.

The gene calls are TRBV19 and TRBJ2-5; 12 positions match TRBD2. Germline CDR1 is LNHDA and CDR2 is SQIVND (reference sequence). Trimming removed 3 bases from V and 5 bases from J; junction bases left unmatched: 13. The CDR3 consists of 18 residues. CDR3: CASSMGLAGLSTRETQYF. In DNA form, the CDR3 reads TGTGCCAGTAGTATGGGACTAGCGGGCCTCTCTACCAGGGAGACCCAGTACTTC.

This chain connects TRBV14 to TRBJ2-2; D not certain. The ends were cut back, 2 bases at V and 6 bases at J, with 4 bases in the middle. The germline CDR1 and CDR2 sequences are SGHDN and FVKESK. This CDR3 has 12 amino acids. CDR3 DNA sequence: TGTGCCAGCAGCCAAAGAGCCGGGGAGCTGTTTTTT. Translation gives CASSQRAGELFF. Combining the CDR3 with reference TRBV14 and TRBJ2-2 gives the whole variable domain EAGVTQFPSHSVIEKGQTVTLRCDPISGHDNLYWYRRVMGKEIKFLLHFVKESKQDESGMPNNRFLAERTGGTYSTLKVQPAELEDSGVYFCASSQRAGELFFGEGSRLTVL.

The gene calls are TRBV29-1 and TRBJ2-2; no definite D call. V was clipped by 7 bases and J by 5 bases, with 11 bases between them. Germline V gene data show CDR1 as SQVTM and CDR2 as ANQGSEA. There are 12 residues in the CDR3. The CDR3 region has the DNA TGCAGCGGCACTTCCCAAACCGGGGAGCTGTTTTTT. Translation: CSGTSQTGELFF.

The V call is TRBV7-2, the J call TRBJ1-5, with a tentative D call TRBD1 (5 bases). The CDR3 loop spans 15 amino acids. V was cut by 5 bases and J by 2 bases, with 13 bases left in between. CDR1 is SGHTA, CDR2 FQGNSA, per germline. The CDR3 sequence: CASSPQAGGNQPQHF. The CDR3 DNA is TGTGCCAGCAGCCCTCAGGCGGGGGGCAATCAGCCCCAGCATTTT.

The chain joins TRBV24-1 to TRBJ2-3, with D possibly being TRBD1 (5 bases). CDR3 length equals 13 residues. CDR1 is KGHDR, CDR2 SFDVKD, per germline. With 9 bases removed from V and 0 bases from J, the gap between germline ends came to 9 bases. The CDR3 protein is CATGAASTDTQYF. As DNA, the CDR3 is TGTGCCACCGGGGCCGCTAGCACAGATACGCAGTATTTT.

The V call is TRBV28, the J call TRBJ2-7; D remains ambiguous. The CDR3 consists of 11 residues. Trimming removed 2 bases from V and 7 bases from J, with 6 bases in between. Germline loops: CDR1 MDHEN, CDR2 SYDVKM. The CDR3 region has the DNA TGTGCCAGCAGTTTAGAGTTGGAGCAGTACTTC. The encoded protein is CASSLELEQYF.